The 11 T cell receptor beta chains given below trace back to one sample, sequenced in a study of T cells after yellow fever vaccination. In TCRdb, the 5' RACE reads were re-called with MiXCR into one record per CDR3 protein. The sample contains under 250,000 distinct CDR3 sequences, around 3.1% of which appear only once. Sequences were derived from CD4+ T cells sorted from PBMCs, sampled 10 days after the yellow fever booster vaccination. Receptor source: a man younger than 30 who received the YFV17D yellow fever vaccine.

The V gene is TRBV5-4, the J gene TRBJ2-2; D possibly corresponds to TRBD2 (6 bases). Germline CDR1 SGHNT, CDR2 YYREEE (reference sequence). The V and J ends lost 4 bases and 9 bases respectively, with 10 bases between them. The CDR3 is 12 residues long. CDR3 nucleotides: TGTGCCAGCAGCCTGGAGGGCCGGGAGCTGTTTTTT. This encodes CASSLEGRELFF. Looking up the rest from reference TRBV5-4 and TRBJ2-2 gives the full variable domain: ETGVTQSPTHLIKTRGQQVTLRCSSQSGHNTVSWYQQALGQGPQFIFQYYREEENGRGNFPPRFSGLQFPNYSSELNVNALELDDSALYLCASSLEGRELFFGEGSRLTVL.

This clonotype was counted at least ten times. The DNA for the CDR3 is TGTGCCAGCAGCTCACCCGGGACAGGGAAACAAGAGACCCAGTACTTC. Translated: CASSSPGTGKQETQYF. J is TRBJ2-5 and V is TRBV11-2; 9 nucleotides line up with TRBD1. Germline V gives CDR1 SGHAT, CDR2 FQNNGV. The CDR3 totals 16 residues. V lost 4 bases to trimming and J lost 2 bases; unmatched junction nucleotides: 8.

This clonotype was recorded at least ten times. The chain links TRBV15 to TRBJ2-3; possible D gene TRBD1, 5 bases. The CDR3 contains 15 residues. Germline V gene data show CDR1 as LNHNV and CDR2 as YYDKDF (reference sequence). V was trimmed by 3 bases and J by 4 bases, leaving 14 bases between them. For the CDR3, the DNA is TGTGCCACCAGCAGTGCCCGAGAAGGGGCAGATACGCAGTATTTT. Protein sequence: CATSSAREGADTQYF.

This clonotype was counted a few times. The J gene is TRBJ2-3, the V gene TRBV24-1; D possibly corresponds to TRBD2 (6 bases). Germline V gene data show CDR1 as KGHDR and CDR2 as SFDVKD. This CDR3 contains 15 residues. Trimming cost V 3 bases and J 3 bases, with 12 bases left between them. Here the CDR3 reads CATSDHQEGTDTQYF. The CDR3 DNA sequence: TGTGCCACCAGTGATCACCAGGAGGGAACAGATACGCAGTATTTT.

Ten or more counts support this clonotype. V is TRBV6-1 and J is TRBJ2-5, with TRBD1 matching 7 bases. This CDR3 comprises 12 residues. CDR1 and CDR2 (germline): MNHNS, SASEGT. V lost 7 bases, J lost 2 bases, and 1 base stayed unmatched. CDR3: CASTGQQETQYF. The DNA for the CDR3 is TGTGCCAGCACGGGACAGCAAGAGACCCAGTACTTC.

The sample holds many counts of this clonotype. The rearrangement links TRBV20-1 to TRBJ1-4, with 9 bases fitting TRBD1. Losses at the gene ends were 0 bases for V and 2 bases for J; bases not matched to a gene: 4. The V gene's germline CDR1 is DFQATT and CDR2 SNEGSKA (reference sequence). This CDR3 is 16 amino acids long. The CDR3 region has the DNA TGCAGTGCTAGAGATCATGGGACAGGGACTAATGAAAAACTGTTTTTT. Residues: CSARDHGTGTNEKLFF.

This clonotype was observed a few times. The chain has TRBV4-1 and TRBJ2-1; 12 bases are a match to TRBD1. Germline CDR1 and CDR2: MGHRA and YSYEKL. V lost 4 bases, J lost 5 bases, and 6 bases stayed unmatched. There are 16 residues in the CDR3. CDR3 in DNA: TGCGCCAGCAGCCTAAGGGGACAGGGGGCCAACAATGAGCAGTTCTTC. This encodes CASSLRGQGANNEQFF.

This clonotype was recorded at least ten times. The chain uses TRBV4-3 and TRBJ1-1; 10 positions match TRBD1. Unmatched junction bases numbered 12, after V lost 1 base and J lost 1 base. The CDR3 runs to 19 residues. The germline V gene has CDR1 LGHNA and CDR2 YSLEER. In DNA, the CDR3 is TGCGCCAGCAGCCAAGTGGGACAGGGGTCACCAATCGGGAACACTGAAGCTTTCTTT. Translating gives CASSQVGQGSPIGNTEAFF.

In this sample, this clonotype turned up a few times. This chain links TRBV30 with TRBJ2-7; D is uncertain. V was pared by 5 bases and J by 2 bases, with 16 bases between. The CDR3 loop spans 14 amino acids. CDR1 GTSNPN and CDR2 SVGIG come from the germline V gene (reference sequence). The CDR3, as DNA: TGTGCCTGGGACAAAAATCGGGCAGCCTACGAGCAGTACTTC. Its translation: CAWDKNRAAYEQYF.

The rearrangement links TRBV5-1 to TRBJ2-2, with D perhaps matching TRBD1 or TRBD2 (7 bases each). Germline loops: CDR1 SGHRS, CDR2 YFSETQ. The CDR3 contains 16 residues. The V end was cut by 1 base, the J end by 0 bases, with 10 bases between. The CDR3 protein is CASSLQGGPNTGELFF. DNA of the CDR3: TGCGCCAGCAGCTTGCAGGGGGGGCCGAACACCGGGGAGCTGTTTTTT.

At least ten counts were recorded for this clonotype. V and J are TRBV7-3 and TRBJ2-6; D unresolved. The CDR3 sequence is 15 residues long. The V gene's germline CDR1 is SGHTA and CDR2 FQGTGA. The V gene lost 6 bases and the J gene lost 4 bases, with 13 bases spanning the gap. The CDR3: CASRDGTAGANVLTF. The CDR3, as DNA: TGTGCCAGCAGGGACGGTACTGCGGGGGCCAACGTCCTGACTTTC.